This T cell receptor beta chain comes out of a study of blood T cell repertoires in COVID-19 (dated by TCRdb to about 2020). At the level of the whole study: The collaborator samples originated in the United States, Italy and Spain and spanned the acute and convalescent phases of COVID-19. The material from the prospective study consisted of cDNA or gDNA derived from T cells, B-cell-depleted T cells, or PBMCs. Subjects who had been exposed to COVID-19, were actively infected with it, or had recovered from it provided the deeply sampled blood TCRbeta repertoires that made up the dataset. The repertoires were released in a freely available public database intended as a resource for research on the immune response to SARS-CoV-2. The samples were drawn from two sources: the first 160 participants of the ongoing ImmuneRACE study, and 1,200 or so subjects contributed by 6 global collaborators. A de-identified subject ID, COVID-19 status, age in years and sex were almost always included in the sample metadata. Where available, HLA class I and class II types were taken from metadata supplied by the sample provider and were not determined by assay-based typing. Results the study describes overall, beyond this receptor: The amount of clinical and demographic metadata varied by source and participant and was provided uncurated.

The immunoSEQ Assay, a bias-controlled multiplex PCR, was used to amplify TCRbeta CDR3 regions from genomic DNA. As for the authors' bioinformatics: Within the assay, amplification of reference gene primers was used to estimate how many nucleated cells each sample contained. To quantify the absolute abundance of each unique TCRbeta CDR3 rearrangement, sequence reads were collapsed and filtered. Productive Simpson clonality was computed per sample as the square root of Simpson's diversity index over productive rearrangements. TCRdb limited this immuneACCESS table to in-frame rearrangements with V and J called. A share of clones is missing; checked studies link under half to unresolved V genes, and the rest is unexplained. That table is the source of V, J and clone size, and D and trimming were worked out from the DNA. The sample table records 70,000 or so clones; over 75% of these occur just once. The top ten clones comprise roughly 2.9% of the sample.

Notes on this clone: The antigen this receptor binds is unknown. Nothing much larger sits one base from this clone, and base qualities are not available.

The collaborating institutions used their own protocols to collect whole blood in K2EDTA tubes. For TCRbeta analysis, collaborators shipped samples in one of three forms: frozen whole blood, isolated PBMCs, or DNA extracted from either of those sample types. Specimen: peripheral blood. This clonotype was sampled from an older man with acute or convalescent COVID-19.

The CDR3 region reads CASSLWLAGGTGELFF. The bases read TGTGCCAGCAGTTTATGGCTAGCGGGGGGAACCGGGGAGCTGTTTTTT. The V and J genes are TRBV28 and TRBJ2-2, with TRBD2 matching 11 junction bases. V is trimmed back by 0 bases and J by 5 bases, and the junction contains 2 bases that no gene match accounts for. From cysteine to phenylalanine, the CDR3 is 16 amino acids long. CDR3 DNA only is kept here, 48 bases in frame from base 1. CDR1 MDHEN and CDR2 SYDVKM are derived from the germline V gene.